The present TCR beta chain was sequenced within a study of shared clonotypes between healthy human individuals. Overall study context: Used for every donor were three CD4 naive, three CD4 memory, two CD8 naive and one CD8 memory plate.

This clone was picked up one time. The antigen remains undetermined. Generated by immunoSEQ multiplex PCR, the TCRdb table keeps only in-frame clones and is missing some. The table lists 550,000 to 600,000 clones, 95% to 98% of them singletons, with 0.3% in the top ten. Study results and limitations: Rarefaction curves obtained for sorted subsets showed sequencing incomplete despite large depth. The donor pool, a small one, limited the genetic and exposure-history diversity represented.

Naivety among CD8 cells was defined by CD45RO negativity and positive CCR7 selection, thereby excluding terminally differentiated effector memory CD45RA+ cells. The CDR3 consists of 13 residues. Trimming removed 1 base at V and 5 bases at J, with 8 bases between. The germline V gene encodes CDR1 LGHNA and CDR2 YSLEER. Sequencing used naive CD8+ T cells sorted from blood. The clonotype originates from a man younger than 40 in good health. The chain joins TRBV4-3 to TRBJ2-5; no clear D. The CDR3 region is CASSQGTWETQYF. CDR3 coding DNA: TGCGCCAGCAGCCAAGGTACATGGGAGACCCAGTACTTC.